This T cell receptor beta chain was obtained from a study of CD8 T cells in ankylosing spondylitis. Study outcomes and limitations: Within ankylosing spondylitis blood, a TCR beta motif made up of several highly homologous variants appeared to be characteristic.

V was shortened by 0 bases and J by 5 bases, with 11 bases between the two germline ends. The V gene's germline CDR1 is SGHRS and CDR2 YFSETQ. The CDR3 runs 14 residues. The sample holds many counts of this clonotype. The target antigen is unknown. TCRdb reanalysed the 5' RACE reads using MiXCR and keeps one entry per CDR3 protein. The data contain about 130,000 distinct CDR3 sequences, approximately 13% of them singletons. This chain links TRBV5-1 with TRBJ1-1; D may be TRBD1 (5 bases). This sequence originates from a female donor with ankylosing spondylitis or in good health (not recorded which). Material: blood, either unsorted or a sorted T cell fraction (not recorded which). The CDR3 sequence: CASSLAEGRTEAFF. As DNA, the CDR3 is TGCGCCAGCAGCTTGGCCGAGGGGCGTACTGAAGCTTTCTTT.